These 29 T cell receptor beta chains were sequenced from one sample in a study of T cells in Graves' hyperthyroidism and ophthalmopathy. Researchers amplified the TCR beta CDR3 regions from RNA transcripts. The HTBI primer set drove a first-round RT-PCR of the TCR CDR3. MiXCR, applied by TCRdb to the multiplex PCR reads, yields one record per CDR3 protein. Seen here are around 800,000 distinct CDR3 sequences, approximately 40% observed once, and the top ten hold 8% to 9%. The sequenced sample consisted of blood. The receptors here all came from a young man with Graves' hyperthyroidism.

The sample holds many counts of this clonotype. The J gene is TRBJ1-5, the V gene TRBV7-8, with D possibly TRBD1 on 6 matching bases. CDR3 length equals 15 residues. CDR1 SGHVS and CDR2 FQNEAQ come from the germline V gene. Trimming removed 1 base from V and 2 bases from J, with 9 bases in between. CDR3 loop: CASSLEGGRNQPQHF. CDR3 bases: TGTGCCAGCAGCTTAGAGGGGGGACGCAATCAGCCCCAGCATTTT. The complete variable domain, with remaining parts taken from reference TRBV7-8 and TRBJ1-5, reads GAGVSQSPRYKVAKRGQDVALRCDPISGHVSLFWYQQALGQGPEFLTYFQNEAQLDKSGLPSDRFFAERPEGSVSTLKIQRTQQEDSAVYLCASSLEGGRNQPQHFGDGTRLSIL.

This clonotype appeared a few times. The V gene is TRBV2, the J gene TRBJ2-5, with D possibly matching TRBD1 (5 bases). The CDR3 is 16 residues long. Deletions cut 2 bases from V and 1 base from J, with 14 bases between. Germline assignment: CDR1 SNHLY and CDR2 FYNNEI. Here the CDR3 DNA reads TGTGCCAGCAGTGAACGACGGCAGGGAATCCAAGAGACCCAGTACTTC. Its protein product is CASSERRQGIQETQYF.

The chain employs TRBV10-3 and TRBJ1-2; D remains ambiguous. This CDR3 spans 13 amino acids. Germline CDR1 is ENHRY and CDR2 is SYGVKD. V lost 10 bases to trimming and J lost 4 bases, with 16 bases between them. The CDR3 DNA reads TGTGCCAGCAGCGAGGGATCTGGCTATGGCTACACCTTC. Protein sequence: CASSEGSGYGYTF.

The chain links TRBV2 to TRBJ2-5; TRBD1 is a possible D gene (5 bases). V lost 6 bases to trimming and J lost 3 bases, with 23 bases between them. The CDR3 consists of 17 residues. Germline-derived CDR1 and CDR2 are SNHLY and FYNNEI. DNA for the CDR3: TGTGCCAGCAGCGAATTTGGGGCTAACCCGCAGGAAGAGACCCAGTACTTC. Its translation is CASSEFGANPQEETQYF.

The chain uses TRBV4-3 and TRBJ2-2, with D unclear. V was clipped by 3 bases and J by 2 bases, with 16 bases between them. Germline V gene data show CDR1 as LGHNA and CDR2 as YSLEER. The CDR3 covers 17 residues. CDR3 residues: CASSHLQAAVNTGELFF. CDR3 coding DNA: TGCGCCAGCAGCCACCTTCAGGCGGCGGTTAACACCGGGGAGCTGTTTTTT.

The V gene is TRBV4-1, the J gene TRBJ1-1, with a tentative D call TRBD1 (6 bases). CDR1 MGHRA and CDR2 YSYEKL come from the germline V gene. Trimming left V 4 bases short and J 3 bases short, with 15 bases between. The CDR3 is 15 residues long. Here the CDR3 reads CASSRNLQGYTEAFF. As DNA, the CDR3 is TGCGCCAGCAGCCGGAACCTACAGGGTTACACTGAAGCTTTCTTT.

This clonotype came up many times. The chain couples TRBV9 to TRBJ1-6; D is perhaps TRBD1 (6 bases). Germline V CDR1 and CDR2: SGDLS, YYNGEE. With 3 bases removed from V and 9 bases from J, the gap between germline ends came to 13 bases. The CDR3 contains 14 residues. The CDR3 nucleotides read TGTGCCAGCAGCGCACAGGGTGTCGGTTCACCCCTCCACTTT. Amino acids: CASSAQGVGSPLHF.

Turning to this clonotype: The missing conserved phenylalanine or tryptophan at the end of this CDR3 makes a read error likely. The CDR3 here is CASSQESKPYTEAFL. In DNA, the CDR3 is TGTGCCAGCAGCCAAGAATCAAAACCCTACACTGAAGCTTTCCTT. The chain has TRBV14 and TRBJ1-1; no clear D gene. Germline V gene sequence: CDR1 SGHDN, CDR2 FVKESK. The length of the CDR3 is 15 residues. V was clipped by 0 bases and J by 3 bases, with 11 bases between them.

The chain links TRBV7-9 to TRBJ2-5, with TRBD2 matching over 12 bases. V dropped 6 bases and J dropped 4; count of bases not matched to a gene: 12. Germline assignment: CDR1 SEHNR and CDR2 FQNEAQ (reference sequence). This CDR3 is built from 17 residues. CDR3 protein: CASSSLAGGRWRETQYF. The CDR3, as DNA: TGTGCCAGCAGTTCACTAGCGGGGGGAAGGTGGCGAGAGACCCAGTACTTC.

This clonotype was counted only a few times. The V call is TRBV19, the J call TRBJ2-7; D perhaps matches TRBD1 (5 bases). Trimming shortened V by 5 bases and J by 0 bases, and 20 bases separated the two germline ends. The CDR3 has 17 amino acids. Germline CDR1 reads LNHDA; CDR2 reads SQIVND (reference sequence). For the CDR3, the DNA is TGTGCCAGTAGTGACAGATTTCCTCTCCGTAGCTCCTACGAGCAGTACTTC. It yields the protein CASSDRFPLRSSYEQYF.

This CDR3 is CSASVLAGLETQYF. As DNA, the CDR3 is TGCAGTGCTAGCGTACTAGCGGGATTGGAGACCCAGTACTTC. The chain carries TRBV20-1 and TRBJ2-5, with 10 bases matching TRBD2. The CDR3 contains 14 residues. CDR1 is DFQATT, CDR2 SNEGSKA, per germline (reference sequence). V was clipped by 3 bases and J by 5 bases; unmatched bases: 6.

This clonotype was seen ten or more times. The chain recombines TRBV2 with TRBJ1-1; a weak D match, TRBD1 (5 bases). CDR1 and CDR2 (germline): SNHLY, FYNNEI. V lost 6 bases and J lost 0, with 8 bases in between. The CDR3 totals 13 residues. CDR3 bases: TGTGCCAGCAGAGGGACCATGAACACTGAAGCTTTCTTT. Its translation: CASRGTMNTEAFF.

This clonotype was found many times. In DNA form, the CDR3 reads TGTGCCAGCAGCTCCCTGACAGGGTGGAACACCATATATTTT. Residues: CASSSLTGWNTIYF. V and J are TRBV7-2 and TRBJ1-3, with TRBD1 matching over 7 bases. Germline V lookup: CDR1 SGHTA, CDR2 FQGNSA. The V and J ends lost 4 bases and 7 bases, in that order; junction bases with no gene match: 7. The CDR3 has 14 residues.

V and J are TRBV5-4 and TRBJ2-2; D ambiguous. Per the germline V gene, CDR1 is SGHNT and CDR2 is YYREEE (reference sequence). The CDR3 extends over 15 amino acids. V dropped 7 bases and J dropped 4 bases, with 17 bases sitting between them. CDR3 nucleotide sequence: TGTGCCAGCGTTGATGGCCAAAGGAGCACCGGGGAGCTGTTTTTT. Translation gives CASVDGQRSTGELFF.

The J gene is TRBJ2-6, the V gene TRBV4-1; D not certain. Germline loops: CDR1 MGHRA, CDR2 YSYEKL. Trimming removed 0 bases from V and 1 base from J, with 10 bases in between. The CDR3 contains 17 residues. The CDR3 DNA is TGCGCCAGCAGCCAAGATATGCAGACTTCTGGGGCCAACGTCCTGACTTTC. Protein product: CASSQDMQTSGANVLTF.

V gene TRBV25-1 combines with J gene TRBJ1-6, with 7 bases that match TRBD1. CDR1 is MGHDK, CDR2 SYGVNS, per germline. The length of the CDR3 is 16 residues. After removal of 0 bases from V and 7 bases from J, the junction contained 6 bases not matched to a gene. The CDR3 coding sequence is TGTGCCAGCAGTGAATATGACAGGGCGGGAAATTCACCCCTCCACTTT. As protein: CASSEYDRAGNSPLHF.

The chain combines TRBV7-9 with TRBJ1-1; no clear D. Trimming took 3 bases from V and 6 from J, leaving 17 bases between them. Per the germline V gene, CDR1 is SEHNR and CDR2 is FQNEAQ (reference sequence). This CDR3 is 15 amino acids long. CDR3: CASSFGFLADSEAFF. The CDR3 DNA reads as TGTGCCAGCAGCTTTGGGTTTCTGGCGGACTCTGAAGCTTTCTTT.

This chain connects TRBV9 to TRBJ2-7; D not resolved. Per germline, CDR1 SGDLS and CDR2 YYNGEE. The length of the CDR3 is 12 residues. Trimming took off 3 bases at V and 4 bases at J, with 8 bases between the two ends. CDR3 bases: TGTGCCAGCAGCGCCGTTTCGTACGAGCAGTACTTC. This sequence encodes CASSAVSYEQYF. Together with reference TRBV9 and TRBJ2-7, the CDR3 gives the full variable domain: DSGVTQTPKHLITATGQRVTLRCSPRSGDLSVYWYQQSLDQGLQFLIQYYNGEERAKGNILERFSAQQFPDLHSELNLSSLELGDSALYFCASSAVSYEQYFGPGTRLTVT.

The count of this clonotype is one. The chain is built from TRBV7-3 and TRBJ2-7; the match to TRBD1 covers 7 bases. Germline CDR1 SGHTA, CDR2 FQGTGA. Germline trimming cut 11 bases from V and 4 bases from J; bases unmatched to any gene: 17. The CDR3 is 15 amino acids. This CDR3 reads CAWSETGFFGYEQYF. The DNA of the CDR3 is TGTGCCTGGAGTGAGACAGGGTTTTTTGGTTACGAGCAGTACTTC.

The V gene is TRBV2, the J gene TRBJ1-2; TRBD1 matches at 7 bases. V trimming: 2 bases; J trimming: 12 bases; junction bases outside the gene matches: 12. Per germline, CDR1 SNHLY and CDR2 FYNNEI. The CDR3 runs to 14 residues. CDR3 residues: CASSEPDRAGGNTF. CDR3 coding DNA: TGTGCCAGCAGTGAACCCGACAGGGCTGGCGGAAACACCTTC.

The chain is built from TRBV15 and TRBJ2-6, with no clear D. CDR3 length: 15 residues. Looked up from germline, CDR1 is LNHNV and CDR2 is YYDKDF (reference sequence). Trimming removed 1 base at V and 3 bases at J, with 7 bases between. Here the CDR3 DNA reads TGTGCCACCAGCAGAGGCCTTGTTGGGGCCAACGTCCTGACTTTC. Its translation is CATSRGLVGANVLTF.

This clonotype was seen many times. In nucleotides, the CDR3 is TGTGCCAGCAGCGTAGGTCCCGGTAGCAATCAGCCCCAGCATTTT. Translation gives CASSVGPGSNQPQHF. The genes are TRBV9 and TRBJ1-5; D gene uncertain. The CDR3 extends over 15 amino acids. CDR1 is SGDLS, CDR2 YYNGEE, per germline. Between the trimmed V and J ends, which lost 0 bases and 0 bases, there was a span of 7 bases.

The chain has TRBV12-3 or TRBV12-4 and TRBJ2-7; 8 bases fit TRBD2. The CDR3 length is 13 residues. The V segment lost 0 bases and the J segment 6 bases; nucleotides outside the gene matches: 1. CDR3 nucleotide sequence: TGTGCCAGCAGTTTAGCGCTAGCGGGCGAGCAGTACTTC. Its translation: CASSLALAGEQYF.

J is TRBJ1-6 and V is TRBV15, with D perhaps matching TRBD1 (5 bases). The CDR3 extends over 16 amino acids. Germline V CDR1 and CDR2: LNHNV, YYDKDF (reference sequence). V lost 1 base and J lost 7, with 14 bases in between. The CDR3 region is CATSRGASGANSPLHF. In DNA, the CDR3 is TGTGCCACCAGCAGAGGCGCCTCTGGGGCAAATTCACCCCTCCACTTT.

This clonotype was recorded at least ten times. This rearrangement joins TRBV10-2 to TRBJ2-5, with 12 bases identical to TRBD2. The CDR3 has 15 amino acids. V shed 3 bases, J shed 4 bases, and the junction held 3 bases outside the gene matches. Germline loops: CDR1 WSHSY, CDR2 SAAADI. CDR3 region: CASSEGLAGPETQYF. The CDR3 DNA reads as TGCGCCAGCAGTGAAGGACTAGCGGGGCCAGAGACCCAGTACTTC.

There are a few counts of this clonotype. This chain connects TRBV12-3 or TRBV12-4 to TRBJ2-5; 13 nucleotides agree with TRBD2. CDR3 length: 16 residues. The J segment lost 2 bases and the V segment lost 5 bases, leaving 5 bases of the junction unmatched. CDR3 amino acids: CASSGLAGEGQETQYF. The CDR3 nucleotides are TGTGCCAGCAGTGGACTAGCGGGAGAGGGTCAAGAGACCCAGTACTTC.

The chain links TRBV12-3 or TRBV12-4 to TRBJ2-7, with 9 bases matching TRBD2. This CDR3 contains 14 residues. With 5 bases clipped from V and 6 bases from J, the junction kept 8 bases outside the gene matches. The CDR3 bases are TGTGCCAGCAGTGGGGGTAGCGGGGGAGCCGAGCAGTACTTC. Its translation is CASSGGSGGAEQYF.

This clonotype was counted between two and nine times. DNA for the CDR3: TGTGCCAGCAGTGTATACAACTATCAGCCCCAGCATTTT. It yields the protein CASSVYNYQPQHF. This chain connects TRBV6-5 to TRBJ1-5, with D unresolved. The CDR3 is made up of 13 amino acids. Between the trimmed V and J ends, which lost 5 bases and 5 bases, there was a span of 10 bases. Germline assignment: CDR1 MNHEY and CDR2 SVGAGI.

V usage is TRBV7-9 and J usage is TRBJ1-4; the D gene is possibly TRBD1 (6 bases). CDR3 length equals 15 residues. Between the trimmed V and J ends, which lost 5 bases and 7 bases, there was a span of 17 bases. Germline V gene lookup returns CDR1 SEHNR and CDR2 FQNEAQ (reference sequence). This chain's CDR3 is CASSGRGGAVEKLFF. The DNA for the CDR3 is TGTGCCAGCAGCGGGAGGGGGGGCGCCGTTGAAAAACTGTTTTTT.